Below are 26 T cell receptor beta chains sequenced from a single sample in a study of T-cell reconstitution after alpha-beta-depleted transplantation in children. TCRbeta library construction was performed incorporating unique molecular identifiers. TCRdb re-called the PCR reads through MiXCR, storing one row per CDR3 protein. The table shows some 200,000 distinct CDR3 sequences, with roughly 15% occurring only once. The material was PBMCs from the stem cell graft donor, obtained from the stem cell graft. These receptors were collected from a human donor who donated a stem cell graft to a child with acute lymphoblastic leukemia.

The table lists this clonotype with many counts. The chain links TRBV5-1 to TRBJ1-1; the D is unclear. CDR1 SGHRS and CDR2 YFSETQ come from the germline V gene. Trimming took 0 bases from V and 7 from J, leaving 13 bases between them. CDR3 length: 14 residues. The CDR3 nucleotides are TGCGCCAGCAGCTTGGCCGCGGGTTTCGGTGAAGCTTTCTTT. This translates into CASSLAAGFGEAFF.

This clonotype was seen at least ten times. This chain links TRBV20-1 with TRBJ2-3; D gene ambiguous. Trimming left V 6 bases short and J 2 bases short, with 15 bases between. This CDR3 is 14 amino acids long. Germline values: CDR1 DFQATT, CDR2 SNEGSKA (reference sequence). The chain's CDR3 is CSALQALSTDTQYF. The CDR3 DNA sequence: TGCAGTGCCCTCCAAGCGCTATCCACAGATACGCAGTATTTT.

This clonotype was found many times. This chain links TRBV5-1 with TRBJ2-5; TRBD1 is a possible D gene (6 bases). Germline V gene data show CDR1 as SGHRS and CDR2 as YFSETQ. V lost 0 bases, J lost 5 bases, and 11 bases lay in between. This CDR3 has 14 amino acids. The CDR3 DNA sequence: TGCGCCAGCAGCTTGGACAGGGAAGGGGAGACCCAGTACTTC. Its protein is CASSLDREGETQYF.

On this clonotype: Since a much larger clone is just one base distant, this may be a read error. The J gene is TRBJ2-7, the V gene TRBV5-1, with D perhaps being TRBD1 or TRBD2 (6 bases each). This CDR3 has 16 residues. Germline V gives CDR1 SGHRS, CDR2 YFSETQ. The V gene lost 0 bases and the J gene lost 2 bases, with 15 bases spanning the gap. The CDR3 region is CASSLAFGGGPYEQYF. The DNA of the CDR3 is TGCGCCAGCAGCTTGGCCTTCGGTGGGGGGCCCTACGAGCAGTACTTC.

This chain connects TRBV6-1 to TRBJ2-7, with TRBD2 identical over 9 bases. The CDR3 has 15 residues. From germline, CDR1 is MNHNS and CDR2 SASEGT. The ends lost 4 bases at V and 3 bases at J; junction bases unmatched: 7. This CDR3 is CASSAFSGSFYEQYF. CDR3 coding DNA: TGTGCCAGCAGTGCCTTTAGCGGGAGCTTCTACGAGCAGTACTTC.

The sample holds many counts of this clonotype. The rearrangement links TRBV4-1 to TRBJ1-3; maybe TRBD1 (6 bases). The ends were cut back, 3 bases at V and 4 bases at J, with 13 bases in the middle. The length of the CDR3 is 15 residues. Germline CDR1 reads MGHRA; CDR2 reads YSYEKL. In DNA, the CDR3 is TGCGCCAGCAGCCAGGCAGGGGCAGGAGGAAACACCATATATTTT. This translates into CASSQAGAGGNTIYF.

The CDR3 spells CSARDFRDEDEQYF. The CDR3 DNA sequence: TGCAGTGCTAGAGATTTCCGGGACGAAGACGAGCAGTACTTC. This chain connects TRBV20-1 to TRBJ2-7; D tentatively reads TRBD1 or TRBD2 (5 bases each). Between the trimmed V and J ends, which lost 0 bases and 5 bases, there was a span of 14 bases. The CDR3 has 14 amino acids. Germline-derived CDR1 and CDR2 are DFQATT and SNEGSKA (reference sequence).

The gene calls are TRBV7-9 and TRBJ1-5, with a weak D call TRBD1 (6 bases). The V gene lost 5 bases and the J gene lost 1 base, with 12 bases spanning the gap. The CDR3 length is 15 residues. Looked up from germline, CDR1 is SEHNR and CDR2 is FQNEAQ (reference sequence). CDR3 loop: CASSEQGESNQPQHF. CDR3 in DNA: TGTGCCAGCAGCGAACAGGGAGAAAGCAATCAGCCCCAGCATTTT.

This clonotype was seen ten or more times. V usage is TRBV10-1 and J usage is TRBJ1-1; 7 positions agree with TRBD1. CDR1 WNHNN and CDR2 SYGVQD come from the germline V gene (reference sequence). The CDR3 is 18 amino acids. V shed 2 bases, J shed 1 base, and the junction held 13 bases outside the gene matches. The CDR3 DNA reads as TGCGCCAGCAGTGAGGGTCAACTAGTGGGACAGCAGAACACTGAAGCTTTCTTT. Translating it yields CASSEGQLVGQQNTEAFF.

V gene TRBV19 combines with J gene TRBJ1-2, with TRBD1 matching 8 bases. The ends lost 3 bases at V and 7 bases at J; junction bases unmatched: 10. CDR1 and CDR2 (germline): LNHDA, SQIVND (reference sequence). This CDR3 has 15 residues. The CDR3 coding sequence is TGTGCCAGTAGTATCAGTCAGCAGGGGGCAGCTGGCTACACCTTC. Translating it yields CASSISQQGAAGYTF. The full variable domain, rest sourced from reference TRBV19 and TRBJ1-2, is DGGITQSPKYLFRKEGQNVTLSCEQNLNHDAMYWYRQDPGQGLRLIYYSQIVNDFQKGDIAEGYSVSREKKESFPLTVTSAQKNPTAFYLCASSISQQGAAGYTFGSGTRLTVV.

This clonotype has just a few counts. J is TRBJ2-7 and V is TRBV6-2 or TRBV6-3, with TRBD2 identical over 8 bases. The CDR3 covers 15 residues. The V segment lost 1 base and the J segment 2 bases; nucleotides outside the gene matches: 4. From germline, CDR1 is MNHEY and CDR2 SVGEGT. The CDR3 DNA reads TGTGCCAGCAGTTACTGGACGGGAGGGCCCTACGAGCAGTACTTC. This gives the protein CASSYWTGGPYEQYF.

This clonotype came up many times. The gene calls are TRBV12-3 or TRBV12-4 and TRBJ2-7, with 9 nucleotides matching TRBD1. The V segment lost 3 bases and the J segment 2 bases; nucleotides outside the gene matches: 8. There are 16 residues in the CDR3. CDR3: CASSFGTGQGPYEQYF. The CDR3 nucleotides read TGTGCCAGCAGTTTTGGGACGGGACAGGGCCCCTACGAGCAGTACTTC.

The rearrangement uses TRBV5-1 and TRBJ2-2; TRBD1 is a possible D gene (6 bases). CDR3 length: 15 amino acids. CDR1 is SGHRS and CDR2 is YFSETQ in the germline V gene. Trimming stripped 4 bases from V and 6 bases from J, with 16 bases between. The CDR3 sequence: CASSDRDIRPGELFF. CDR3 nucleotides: TGCGCCAGCAGCGACCGGGACATTCGGCCCGGGGAGCTGTTTTTT.

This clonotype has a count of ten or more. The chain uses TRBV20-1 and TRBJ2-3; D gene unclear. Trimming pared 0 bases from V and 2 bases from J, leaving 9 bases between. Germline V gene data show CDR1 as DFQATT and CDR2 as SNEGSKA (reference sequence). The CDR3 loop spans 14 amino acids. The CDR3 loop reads CSARDLRLTDTQYF. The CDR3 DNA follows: TGCAGTGCTAGAGATCTTCGCCTCACAGATACGCAGTATTTT.

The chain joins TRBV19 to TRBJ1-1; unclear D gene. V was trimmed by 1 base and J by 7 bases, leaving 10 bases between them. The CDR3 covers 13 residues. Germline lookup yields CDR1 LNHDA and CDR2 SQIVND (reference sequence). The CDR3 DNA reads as TGTGCCAGTAGTATAGGCCCACCCGTTGAAGCTTTCTTT. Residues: CASSIGPPVEAFF.

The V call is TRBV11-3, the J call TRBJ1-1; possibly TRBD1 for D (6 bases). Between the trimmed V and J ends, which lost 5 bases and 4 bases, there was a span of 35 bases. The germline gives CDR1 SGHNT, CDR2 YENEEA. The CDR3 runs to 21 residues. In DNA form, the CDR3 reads TGTGCCAGCAGCCGAAGCAACCTACTTACCAGGCGAGGGGGAGGTGTCACTGAAGCTTTCTTT. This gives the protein CASSRSNLLTRRGGGVTEAFF. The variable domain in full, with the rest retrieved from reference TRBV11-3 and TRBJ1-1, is EAGVVQSPRYKIIEKKQPVAFWCNPISGHNTLYWYLQNLGQGPELLIRYENEEAVDDSQLPKDRFSAERLKGVDSTLKIQPAELGDSAVYLCASSRSNLLTRRGGGVTEAFFGQGTRLTVV.

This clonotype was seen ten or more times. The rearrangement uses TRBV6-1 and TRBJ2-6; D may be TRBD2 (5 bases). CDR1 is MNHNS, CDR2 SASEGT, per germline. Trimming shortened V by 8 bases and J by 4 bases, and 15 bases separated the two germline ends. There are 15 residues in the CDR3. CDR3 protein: CASGTRVGGANVLTF. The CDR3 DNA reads TGTGCCAGCGGAACTAGGGTCGGCGGGGCCAACGTCCTGACTTTC.

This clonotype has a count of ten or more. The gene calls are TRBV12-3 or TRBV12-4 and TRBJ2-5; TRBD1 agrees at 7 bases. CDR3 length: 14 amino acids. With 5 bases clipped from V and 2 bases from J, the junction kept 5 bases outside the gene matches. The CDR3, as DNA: TGTGCCAGCAGTGATGGGACAGCGCAAGAGACCCAGTACTTC. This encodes CASSDGTAQETQYF.

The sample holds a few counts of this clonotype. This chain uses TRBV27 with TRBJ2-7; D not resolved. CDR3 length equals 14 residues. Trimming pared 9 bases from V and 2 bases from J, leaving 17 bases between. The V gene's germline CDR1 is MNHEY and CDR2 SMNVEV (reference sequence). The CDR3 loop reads CARFPPRCAYEQYF. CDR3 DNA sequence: TGTGCCAGATTCCCCCCTAGATGCGCCTACGAGCAGTACTTC.

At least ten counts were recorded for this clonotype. CDR3 loop: CASSAYRGHTDTQYF. The DNA of the CDR3 is TGTGCCAGCAGCGCGTACAGGGGACACACAGATACGCAGTATTTT. The J gene is TRBJ2-3, the V gene TRBV7-9; TRBD1 agrees at 7 bases. The germline CDR1 and CDR2 sequences are SEHNR and FQNEAQ (reference sequence). This CDR3 has 15 residues. The trim removed 5 bases at V and 2 bases at J, leaving 7 bases unmatched.

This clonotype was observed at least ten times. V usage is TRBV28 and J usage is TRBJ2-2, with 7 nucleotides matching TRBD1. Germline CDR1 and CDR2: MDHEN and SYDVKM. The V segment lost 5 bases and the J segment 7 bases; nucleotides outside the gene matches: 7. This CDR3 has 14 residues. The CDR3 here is CASSPTGAGGELFF. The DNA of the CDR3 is TGTGCCAGCAGTCCTACAGGGGCGGGCGGGGAGCTGTTTTTT.

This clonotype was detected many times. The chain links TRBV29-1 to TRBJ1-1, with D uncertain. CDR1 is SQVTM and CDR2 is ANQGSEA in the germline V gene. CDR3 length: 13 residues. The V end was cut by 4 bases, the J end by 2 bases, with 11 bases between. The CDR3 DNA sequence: TGCAGCGTTGCCCCGACGGATAACACTGAAGCTTTCTTT. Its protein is CSVAPTDNTEAFF.

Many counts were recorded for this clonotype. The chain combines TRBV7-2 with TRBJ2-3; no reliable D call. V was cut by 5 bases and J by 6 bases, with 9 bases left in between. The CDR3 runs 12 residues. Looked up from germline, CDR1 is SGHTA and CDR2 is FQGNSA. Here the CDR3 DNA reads TGTGCCAGCAGCCACCCGTTGGATACGCAGTATTTT. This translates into CASSHPLDTQYF.

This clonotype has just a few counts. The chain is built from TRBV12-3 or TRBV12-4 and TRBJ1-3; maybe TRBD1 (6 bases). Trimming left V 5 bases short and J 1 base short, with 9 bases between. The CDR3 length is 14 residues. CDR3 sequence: CASSPGQSGNTIYF. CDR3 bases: TGTGCCAGCAGTCCGGGACAATCTGGAAACACCATATATTTT.

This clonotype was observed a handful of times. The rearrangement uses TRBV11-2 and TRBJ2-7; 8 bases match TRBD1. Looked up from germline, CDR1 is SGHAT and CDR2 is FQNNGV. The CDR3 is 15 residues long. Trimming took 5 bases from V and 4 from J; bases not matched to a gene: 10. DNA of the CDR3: TGTGCCAGCAGCCTAACCCGGACAGGGTGGTACGAGCAGTACTTC. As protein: CASSLTRTGWYEQYF.

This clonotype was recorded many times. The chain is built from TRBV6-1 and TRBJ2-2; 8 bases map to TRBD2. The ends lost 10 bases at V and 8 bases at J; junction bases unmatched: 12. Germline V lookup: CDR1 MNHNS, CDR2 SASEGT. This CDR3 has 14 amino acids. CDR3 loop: CAIQSGSGAGELFF. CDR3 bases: TGTGCCATCCAGAGCGGGAGTGGGGCTGGGGAGCTGTTTTTT.